This note documents a single TCR beta chain sequence. Libraries were prepared by immunoSEQ multiplex PCR; TCRdb keeps only in-frame clonotypes and omits some of them. The sample lists 85,000 to 90,000 clones, around 86% occurring once. The V gene's germline CDR1 is SEHNR and CDR2 FQNEAQ (reference sequence). CDR3 length: 13 amino acids. Trimming took 0 bases from V and 6 from J, leaving 5 bases between them. The sample comes from a study of blood T cell repertoires in COVID-19. Sequencing input: peripheral blood. The chain links TRBV7-9 to TRBJ2-2; D is unclear. The receptor was isolated from an elderly woman with active or convalescent COVID-19. CDR3 protein: CASSLAGAGELFF. The CDR3 DNA follows: TGTGCCAGCAGCTTAGCTGGAGCCGGGGAGCTGTTTTTT.